The 18 T cell receptor beta chains presented below share a single source sample, sequenced in a study of T cell responses to AZD1222 COVID-19 vaccine. Only in-frame clones appear in the TCRdb table, and some are missing; sequencing was by immunoSEQ multiplex PCR. The repertoire consists of 150,000 to 250,000 clones, with roughly nine tenths occurring once and the leading ten covering around 3%. The sequencing here drew on peripheral blood, taken 28 days after the second AZD1222 dose. The source is an adult who received the AZD1222 COVID-19 vaccine.

The chain is built from TRBV29-1 and TRBJ1-1; D unclear. Trimming pared 4 bases from V and 4 bases from J, leaving 22 bases between. CDR3 length equals 16 residues. The V gene's germline CDR1 is SQVTM and CDR2 ANQGSEA. The CDR3 region has the DNA TGCAGCGTTGCGCTAGGTGGGGTTCGGTCGGGCACTGAAGCTTTCTTT. Translating gives CSVALGGVRSGTEAFF.

V is TRBV28 and J is TRBJ1-2; 7 bases align to TRBD1. The germline gives CDR1 MDHEN, CDR2 SYDVKM. V gave up 8 bases and J gave up 8 bases; unmatched junction bases: 11. The CDR3 length is 13 residues. For the CDR3, the DNA is TGTGCCAGCTGGTGGCAGGGGGAACAGGGCTACACCTTC. Encoded protein: CASWWQGEQGYTF.

In its sample, this clone was seen a few times. V is TRBV3-1 (or the pseudogene TRBV3-2) and J is TRBJ2-1, with D possibly matching TRBD2 (6 bases). Deletions cut 1 base from V and 8 bases from J, with 21 bases between. The CDR3 has 17 residues. Germline V gene sequence: CDR1 LGHDT, CDR2 YNNKEL (reference sequence). This CDR3 is CASSQVGGTLNLHEQFF. Here the CDR3 DNA reads TGTGCCAGCAGCCAAGTTGGGGGGACCCTAAATCTACATGAGCAGTTCTTC.

The genes are TRBV19 and TRBJ2-3; 7 positions agree with TRBD1. Germline V gene data show CDR1 as LNHDA and CDR2 as SQIVND (reference sequence). There are 16 residues in the CDR3. J gave up 4 bases and V 4 bases, and 11 bases lay outside the gene matches. This CDR3 reads CASSNSFDRDPDTQYF. The CDR3 nucleotides are TGTGCCAGTAGTAACTCCTTCGACAGGGACCCAGATACGCAGTATTTT.

CDR3 residues: CASSVGGRGELFF. As DNA, the CDR3 is TGTGCCAGCAGTGTAGGTGGGCGTGGGGAGCTGTTTTTT. The chain couples TRBV2 to TRBJ2-2; D is uncertain. This CDR3 comprises 13 residues. V dropped 4 bases and J dropped 8 bases, with 11 bases sitting between them. Germline V CDR1 and CDR2: SNHLY, FYNNEI.

The J gene is TRBJ2-3, the V gene TRBV11-2; TRBD1 agrees at 7 bases. The germline V gene has CDR1 SGHAT and CDR2 FQNNGV. V shed 4 bases and J 1 base; nucleotides not matched to a gene: 5. The CDR3 is 15 amino acids. This chain's CDR3 is CASSSYRGRTDTQYF. The CDR3, as DNA: TGTGCCAGCAGCTCGTACAGGGGACGCACAGATACGCAGTATTTT.

The chain couples TRBV5-1 to TRBJ2-7; TRBD2 might be the D (6 bases). Trimming pared 3 bases from V and 7 bases from J, leaving 17 bases between. Germline V gene sequence: CDR1 SGHRS, CDR2 YFSETQ. The CDR3 runs to 14 residues. Here the CDR3 reads CASSYAGLGREQYF. CDR3 sequence (DNA): TGCGCCAGCAGCTACGCGGGACTTGGGAGAGAGCAGTACTTC.

This chain uses TRBV7-9 with TRBJ2-1, with D possibly being TRBD2 (5 bases). CDR1 and CDR2 from the germline V gene are SEHNR and FQNEAQ (reference sequence). Trimming cost V 4 bases and J 0 bases, with 10 bases left between them. The CDR3 covers 15 residues. The DNA of the CDR3 is TGTGCCAGCAGCTATCGAGGGTCCTCCTACAATGAGCAGTTCTTC. Amino acid sequence: CASSYRGSSYNEQFF.

This chain uses TRBV11-3 with TRBJ2-3; D may correspond to TRBD1 or TRBD2 (5 bases each). CDR1 is SGHNT, CDR2 YENEEA, per germline. V was clipped by 3 bases and J by 6 bases, with 19 bases between them. The CDR3 contains 16 residues. CDR3 region: CASSLGVGREFDTQYF. In nucleotides, the CDR3 is TGTGCCAGCAGCTTGGGGGTGGGCCGGGAATTTGATACGCAGTATTTT. Complete variable domain (other parts from reference TRBV11-3 and TRBJ2-3): EAGVVQSPRYKIIEKKQPVAFWCNPISGHNTLYWYLQNLGQGPELLIRYENEEAVDDSQLPKDRFSAERLKGVDSTLKIQPAELGDSAVYLCASSLGVGREFDTQYFGPGTRLTVL.

This chain joins TRBV27 and TRBJ2-7; tentative D call: TRBD1 (5 bases). V was shortened by 0 bases and J by 3 bases, with 15 bases between the two germline ends. This CDR3 region has 16 residues. Germline V gene sequence: CDR1 MNHEY, CDR2 SMNVEV (reference sequence). CDR3: CASSLSLPTRDYEQYF. CDR3 bases: TGTGCCAGCAGTTTATCCCTTCCGACCAGGGACTACGAGCAGTACTTC.

This rearrangement joins TRBV13 to TRBJ2-7; possibly TRBD1 for D (5 bases). CDR3 length equals 14 residues. Germline V lookup: CDR1 PRHDT, CDR2 FYEKMQ (reference sequence). The ends were cut back, 4 bases at V and 3 bases at J, with 13 bases in the middle. The CDR3 protein is CASSSRQKLYEQYF. CDR3 in DNA: TGTGCCAGCAGCTCCCGACAGAAACTCTACGAGCAGTACTTC. Full variable domain (outside the CDR3, taken from reference TRBV13 and TRBJ2-7): AAGVIQSPRHLIKEKRETATLKCYPIPRHDTVYWYQQGPGQDPQFLISFYEKMQSDKGSIPDRFSAQQFSDYHSELNMSSLELGDSALYFCASSSRQKLYEQYFGPGTRLTVT.

The V and J genes are TRBV7-9 and TRBJ2-1, with 9 bases identical to TRBD1. J was trimmed by 8 bases and V by 3 bases; bases with no gene match: 14. Looked up from germline, CDR1 is SEHNR and CDR2 is FQNEAQ (reference sequence). This CDR3 has 17 amino acids. The CDR3 sequence: CASSFKDRGLYGDEQFF. DNA of the CDR3: TGTGCCAGCAGCTTCAAGGACAGGGGTCTATACGGAGATGAGCAGTTCTTC.

This sequence joins TRBV2 and TRBJ1-2, with TRBD1 as a possible D gene (6 bases). The CDR3 sequence is 15 residues long. From germline, CDR1 is SNHLY and CDR2 FYNNEI. The V end lost 6 bases, the J end lost 1 base, and 15 bases lay between the germline ends. CDR3 DNA sequence: TGTGCCAGCAGGGAGCGGACAGAGGTTAACTATGGCTACACCTTC. It translates to CASRERTEVNYGYTF.

In this sample, this clone turned up once. This chain links TRBV7-9 with TRBJ1-1; a weak D match, TRBD1 (6 bases). This CDR3 has 16 amino acids. The V end lost 2 bases, the J end lost 5 bases, and 18 bases lay between the germline ends. Germline CDR1 and CDR2: SEHNR and FQNEAQ (reference sequence). CDR3 sequence (DNA): TGTGCCAGCAGCTTATCGTTTGGTGGGGGGGCTACTGAAGCTTTCTTT. Encoded protein: CASSLSFGGGATEAFF. The full variable domain, rest sourced from reference TRBV7-9 and TRBJ1-1, is DTGVSQNPRHKITKRGQNVTFRCDPISEHNRLYWYRQTLGQGPEFLTYFQNEAQLEKSRLLSDRFSAERPKGSFSTLEIQRTEQGDSAMYLCASSLSFGGGATEAFFGQGTRLTVV.

The chain is built from TRBV2 and TRBJ1-2; TRBD1 agrees at 8 bases. The length of the CDR3 is 15 residues. The germline V gene has CDR1 SNHLY and CDR2 FYNNEI. Germline trimming cut 6 bases from V and 2 bases from J; bases unmatched to any gene: 8. The CDR3 DNA reads as TGTGCCAGCAGGGGGGCTCAGGGGGCCAACTATGGCTACACCTTC. This translates into CASRGAQGANYGYTF.

This chain's CDR3 is CASSLGNWNQPQHF. DNA of the CDR3: TGTGCCAGCAGTTTAGGGAATTGGAATCAGCCCCAGCATTTT. V gene TRBV28 combines with J gene TRBJ1-5; D call uncertain. The CDR3 sequence is 14 residues long. V was cut by 2 bases and J by 4 bases, with 9 bases left in between. Germline V CDR1 and CDR2: MDHEN, SYDVKM.

V is TRBV19 and J is TRBJ2-1, with D perhaps TRBD1 or TRBD2 (5 bases each). This CDR3 comprises 15 residues. The V gene lost 7 bases and the J gene lost 5 bases, with 18 bases spanning the gap. Germline V CDR1 and CDR2: LNHDA, SQIVND (reference sequence). The CDR3 loop is CASTGRDGPDNEQFF. Here the CDR3 DNA reads TGTGCCAGTACCGGCCGGGACGGACCGGACAATGAGCAGTTCTTC.

J is TRBJ1-6 and V is TRBV7-9; maybe TRBD1 (5 bases). CDR1 is SEHNR, CDR2 FQNEAQ, per germline (reference sequence). V lost 1 base and J 18 bases, leaving 19 bases between the germline ends. This CDR3 region has 14 residues. CDR3 protein: CASSLGGRWGGPHF. The CDR3 bases are TGTGCCAGCAGCTTAGGTGGACGGTGGGGCGGCCCCCACTTT.